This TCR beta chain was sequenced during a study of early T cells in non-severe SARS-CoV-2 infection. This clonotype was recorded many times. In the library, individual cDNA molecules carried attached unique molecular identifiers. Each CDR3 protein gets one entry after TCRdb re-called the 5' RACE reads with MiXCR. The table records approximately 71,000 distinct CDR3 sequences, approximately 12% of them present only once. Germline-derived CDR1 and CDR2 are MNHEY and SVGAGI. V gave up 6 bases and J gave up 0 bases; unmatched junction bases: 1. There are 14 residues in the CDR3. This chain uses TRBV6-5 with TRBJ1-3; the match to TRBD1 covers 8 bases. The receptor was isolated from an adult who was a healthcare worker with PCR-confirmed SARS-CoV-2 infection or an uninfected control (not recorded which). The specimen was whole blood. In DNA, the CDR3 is TGTGCCAGCAGCGGGACAGGCTCTGGAAACACCATATATTTT. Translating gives CASSGTGSGNTIYF.